Reported below is one T cell receptor (beta chain). What it recognizes is unknown. A read error is likely, as this CDR3 ends without the conserved phenylalanine or tryptophan. The DNA is omitted, as the CDR3 cannot be located on it reliably, and the CDR3 follows TCRdb's listing. The approximately 20-31 mg bulk tissue piece was not sorted before simultaneous RNA and DNA extraction. cDNA specific to TCR beta was made from 450 to 650 ng of total RNA, with a constant-region primer employed for priming. Slightly modified ARM-PCR served as the procedure for the TCR beta libraries. These libraries came from three rounds of nested multiplex PCR. Using its own MiXCR run on the multiplex PCR reads, TCRdb lists one record per CDR3 protein. The data contain 90,000 to 150,000 distinct CDR3 sequences, around 70% of them seen just once; the ten biggest clones take up roughly 8.1%. The data are from a study of tumor-infiltrating lymphocytes in primary liver carcinoma. In the study overall: Recorded tumor stage was T1-T3 N0M0, with diameters of 4.2 to 10 cm.

Study-level results: Tumor-adjacent and tumor-blood pairs showed less overlap than tumor region pairs.

The clonotype was recovered from a woman in her fifties or sixties with primary liver carcinoma and hepatitis B virus infection. The sample was tumor-adjacent normal liver tissue.

Here the CDR3 reads CSTRVGETQYL. The genes are TRBV29-1 and TRBJ2-5. CDR1 SQVTM and CDR2 ANQGSEA come from the germline V gene. With termini counted, the CDR3 has 11 amino acids.